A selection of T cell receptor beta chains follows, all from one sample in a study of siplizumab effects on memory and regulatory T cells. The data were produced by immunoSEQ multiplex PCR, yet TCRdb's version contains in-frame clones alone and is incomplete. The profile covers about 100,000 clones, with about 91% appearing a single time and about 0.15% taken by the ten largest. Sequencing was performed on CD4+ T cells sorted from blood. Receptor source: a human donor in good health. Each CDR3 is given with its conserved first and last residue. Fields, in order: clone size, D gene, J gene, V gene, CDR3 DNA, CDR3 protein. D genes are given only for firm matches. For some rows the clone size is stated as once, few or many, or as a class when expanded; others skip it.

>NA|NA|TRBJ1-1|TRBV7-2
TGTGCCAGCAGCTCGGGGAGATTGAACACTGAAGCTTTCTTT
CASSSGRLNTEAFF
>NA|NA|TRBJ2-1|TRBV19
TGTGCCAGTAGGCATGACAGAGTCCACAATGAGCAGTTCTTC
CASRHDRVHNEQFF
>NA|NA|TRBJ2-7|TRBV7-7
TGTGCCAGGCCCCAAACTAGCCCTAGGGCGTACGAGCAGTACTTC
CARPQTSPRAYEQYF
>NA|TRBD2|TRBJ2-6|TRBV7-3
TGTGCCAGCAGCTTAACTCCCGTCCGACTAGCGGGAAACTCTGGGGCCAACGTCCTGACTTTC
CASSLTPVRLAGNSGANVLTF
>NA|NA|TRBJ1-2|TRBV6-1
TGTGCCAGCAGCCCGGAGGGGACCTATGGCTACACCTTC
CASSPEGTYGYTF
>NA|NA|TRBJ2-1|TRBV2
TGTGCCAGCAATTCAATTTCATTCTACAATGAGCAGTTCTTC
CASNSISFYNEQFF
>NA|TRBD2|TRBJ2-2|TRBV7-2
TGTGCCAGCAGCTCGGGACTAGCGGGGGGGGAGCTGTTTTTT
CASSSGLAGGELFF
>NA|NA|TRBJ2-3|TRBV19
TGTGCCAGTCGGTTCGCGAGCACAGATACGCAGTATTTT
CASRFASTDTQYF
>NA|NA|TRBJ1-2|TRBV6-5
TGTGCCAGCAGTTACGCCGAATTCGGACGGGGATATGGCTACACCTTC
CASSYAEFGRGYGYTF
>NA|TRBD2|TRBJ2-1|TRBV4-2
TGTGCCAGCAGCCCGAATCTAGCGGGGTCCTACAATGAGCAGTTCTTC
CASSPNLAGSYNEQFF
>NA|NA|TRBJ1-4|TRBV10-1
TGCGCCAGCAGTGAGTCGGCCCAGACAGTCTCTCATAATGAAAAACTGTTTTTT
CASSESAQTVSHNEKLFF
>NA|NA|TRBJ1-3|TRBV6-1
TGTGCCAGCGACGCGGTGGCTGGAAACACCATATATTTT
CASDAVAGNTIYF
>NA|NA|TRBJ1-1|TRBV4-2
TGTGCCAGCAGCCAAGAGATTACGGGCCTTCCCGAGGGTGAAGCTTTCTTT
CASSQEITGLPEGEAFF
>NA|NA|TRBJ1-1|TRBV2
TGTGCCAGCACGAGCGACTACTTGAACACTGAAGCTTTCTTT
CASTSDYLNTEAFF
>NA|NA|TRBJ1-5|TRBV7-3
TGTGCCAGCAGCTTGGGTGAGAATCAGCCCCAGCATTTT
CASSLGENQPQHF
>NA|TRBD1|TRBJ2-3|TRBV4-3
TGCGCCAGCAGCCCAGGTGAATGGGACAGGGGGTTCTCTAGCACAGATACGCAGTATTTT
CASSPGEWDRGFSSTDTQYF
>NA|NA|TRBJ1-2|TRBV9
TGTGCCAGCAGCGTAGCACAGATCGCCTATGGCTACACCTTC
CASSVAQIAYGYTF
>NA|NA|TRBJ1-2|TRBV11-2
TGTGCCAGCAGCTTAGGCGGTTTTAACTATGGCTACACCTTC
CASSLGGFNYGYTF
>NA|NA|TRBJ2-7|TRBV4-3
TGCGCCACCGATACGAGACAGAAAACCTACGAGCAGTACTTC
CATDTRQKTYEQYF
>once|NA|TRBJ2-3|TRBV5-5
TGTGCCAGCAGCTCGACGCGGATCACAGATACGCAGTATTTT
CASSSTRITDTQYF
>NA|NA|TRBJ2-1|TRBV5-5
TGTGCCAGCAGCTTGTTCCCAGATAATGAGCAGTTCTTC
CASSLFPDNEQFF
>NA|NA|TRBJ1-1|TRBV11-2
TGTGCCAGCAGCCCAACCGGGACTAAGAACACTGAAGCTTTCTTT
CASSPTGTKNTEAFF
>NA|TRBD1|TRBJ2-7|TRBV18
TGTGCCAGCTCAGCACAGGGGGACGAGCAGTACTTC
CASSAQGDEQYF
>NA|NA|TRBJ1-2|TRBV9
TGTGCCAGCAGCGTATCAGAAGTCTATGGCTACACCTTC
CASSVSEVYGYTF
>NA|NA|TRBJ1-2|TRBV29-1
TGCAGCGCCCTGGGGAGTAACTATGGCTACACCTTC
CSALGSNYGYTF
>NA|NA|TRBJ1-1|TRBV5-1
TGCGCCAGCAGCTTGGGTAGCGGGGTGGTGAACACTGAAGCTTTCTTT
CASSLGSGVVNTEAFF
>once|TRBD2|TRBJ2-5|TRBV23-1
TGCGCCAGCAGTCACACCGGGAGGGAAAAGGGGGAGACCCAGTACTTC
CASSHTGREKGETQYF
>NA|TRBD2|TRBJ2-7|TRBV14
TGTGCCAGCAGCCGTGGCGCTAGCGGGACCTACGAGCAGTACTTC
CASSRGASGTYEQYF
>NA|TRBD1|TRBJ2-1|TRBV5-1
TGCGCCAGCAGCTCAGGGACAGGTTACAATGAGCAGTTCTTC
CASSSGTGYNEQFF
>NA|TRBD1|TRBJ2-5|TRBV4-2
TGTGCCAGCAGCCAGCACACCGGACAGGCCGCGGAGACCCAGTACTTC
CASSQHTGQAAETQYF
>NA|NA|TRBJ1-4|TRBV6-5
TGTGCCAGCACCCAGGGATATAATGAAAAACTGTTTTTT
CASTQGYNEKLFF
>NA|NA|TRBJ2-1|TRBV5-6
TGTGCCAGCAGCTTGGTCGTACCGGGATCCAATGAGCAGTTCTTC
CASSLVVPGSNEQFF
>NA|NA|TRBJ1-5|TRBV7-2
TGTGCCAGCAGCGGCAGGGTCGGTCAGCCCCAGCATTTT
CASSGRVGQPQHF
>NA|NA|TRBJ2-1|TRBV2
TGTGCCAGCAGCCTCTTAAGGGGTGTTTACAATGAGCAGTTCTTC
CASSLLRGVYNEQFF
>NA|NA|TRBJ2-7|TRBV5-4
TGTGCCAGCAATCCCACAACAGGTGGCGAGCAGTACTTC
CASNPTTGGEQYF
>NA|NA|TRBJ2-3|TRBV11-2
TGTGCCAGCATCTCCCGAGGGGGTCCGCAGTATTTT
CASISRGGPQYF
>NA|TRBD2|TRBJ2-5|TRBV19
TGTGCCAGTAGTCCCCAAACGGGGCTAGCGGGGGGGAACAGGTACTTC
CASSPQTGLAGGNRYF
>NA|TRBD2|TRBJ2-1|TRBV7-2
TGTGCCAGCAGCTTAGGGGGCGGGGGTCCCTCCTACAATGAGCAGTTCTTC
CASSLGGGGPSYNEQFF
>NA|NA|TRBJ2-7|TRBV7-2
TGTGCCAGCAGCTTAGTTGGGGGCAGAAGCTACGAGCAGTACTTC
CASSLVGGRSYEQYF
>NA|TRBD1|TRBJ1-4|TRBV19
TGTGCCAGTAGGCCACAGGGGGTTGAGGAAAAACTGTTTTTT
CASRPQGVEEKLFF
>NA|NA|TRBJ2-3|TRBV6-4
TGTGCCAGCAGTGACTCAGGGGGGAACACAGATACGCAGTATTTT
CASSDSGGNTDTQYF
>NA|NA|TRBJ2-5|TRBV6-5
TGTGCCAGCAGTCTGGGGGAGGAGACCCAGTACTTC
CASSLGEETQYF
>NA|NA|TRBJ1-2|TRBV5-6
TGTGCCAGCACCACTAAGGACAGACCCTATGGCTACACCTTC
CASTTKDRPYGYTF
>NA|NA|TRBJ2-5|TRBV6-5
TGTGCCAGCAGTTACGGGGTCGGGGAGACCCAGTACTTC
CASSYGVGETQYF
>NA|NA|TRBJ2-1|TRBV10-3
TGTGCCATCAGTGAGTCCGGCAGGGTGGCCAATGAGCAGTTCTTC
CAISESGRVANEQFF
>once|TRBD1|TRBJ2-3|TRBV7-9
TGTGCCAGCAGGGCGGGGACAGGGCCCGCAGATACGCAGTATTTT
CASRAGTGPADTQYF
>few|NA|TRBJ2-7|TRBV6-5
TGTGCCAGCAGTTACTCGAACCTCGAGCAGTACTTC
CASSYSNLEQYF
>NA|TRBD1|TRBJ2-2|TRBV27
TGTGCCAGCAGTCCCAGAGGGCCACTGGACAGGGCGAACACCGGGGAGCTGTTTTTT
CASSPRGPLDRANTGELFF
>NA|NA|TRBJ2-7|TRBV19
TGTGCCAGTAGCTCGACAGGAAACTACGAGCAGTACTTC
CASSSTGNYEQYF
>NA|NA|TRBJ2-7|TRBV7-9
TGTGCCAGCAGCTTCACGACAGGTTCGGGCGAGCAGTACTTC
CASSFTTGSGEQYF